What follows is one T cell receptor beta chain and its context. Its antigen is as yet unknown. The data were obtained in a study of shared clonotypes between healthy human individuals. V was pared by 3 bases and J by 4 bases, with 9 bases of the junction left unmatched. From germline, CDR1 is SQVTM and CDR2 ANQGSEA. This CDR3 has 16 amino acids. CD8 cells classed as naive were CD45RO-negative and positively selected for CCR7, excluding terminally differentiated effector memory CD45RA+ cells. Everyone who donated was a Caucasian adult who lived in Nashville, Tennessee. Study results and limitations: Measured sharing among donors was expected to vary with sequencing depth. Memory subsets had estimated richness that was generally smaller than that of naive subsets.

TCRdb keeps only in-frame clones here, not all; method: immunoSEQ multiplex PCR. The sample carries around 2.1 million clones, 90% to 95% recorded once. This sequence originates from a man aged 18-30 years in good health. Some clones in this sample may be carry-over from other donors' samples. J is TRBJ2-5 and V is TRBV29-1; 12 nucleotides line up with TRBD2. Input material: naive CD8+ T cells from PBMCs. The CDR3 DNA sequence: TGCAGCGTTGACCGAGGACTAGCGGGATGGAGAGAGACCCAGTACTTC. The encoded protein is CSVDRGLAGWRETQYF.